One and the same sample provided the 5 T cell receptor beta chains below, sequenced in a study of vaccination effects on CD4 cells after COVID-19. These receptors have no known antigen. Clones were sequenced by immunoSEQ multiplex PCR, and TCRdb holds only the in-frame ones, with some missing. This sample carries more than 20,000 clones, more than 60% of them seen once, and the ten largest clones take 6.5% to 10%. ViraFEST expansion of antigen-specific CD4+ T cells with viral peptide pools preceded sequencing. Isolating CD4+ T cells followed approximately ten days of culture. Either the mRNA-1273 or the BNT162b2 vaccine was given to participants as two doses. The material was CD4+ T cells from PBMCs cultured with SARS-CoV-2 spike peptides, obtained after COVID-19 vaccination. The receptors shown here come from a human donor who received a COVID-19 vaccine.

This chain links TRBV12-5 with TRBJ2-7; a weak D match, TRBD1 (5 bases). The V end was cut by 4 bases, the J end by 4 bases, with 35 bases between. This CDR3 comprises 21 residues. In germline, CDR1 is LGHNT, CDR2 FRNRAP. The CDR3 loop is CASGSVLSLPRAGALQYEQYF. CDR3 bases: TGTGCTAGTGGTTCAGTCCTTTCATTACCCAGGGCCGGAGCCCTACAGTACGAGCAGTACTTC.

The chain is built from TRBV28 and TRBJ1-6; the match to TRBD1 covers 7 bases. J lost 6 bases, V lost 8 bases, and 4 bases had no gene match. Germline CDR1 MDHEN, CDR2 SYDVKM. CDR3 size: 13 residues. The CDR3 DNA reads TGTGCCAGCCAAGGGACAGCTAATTCACCCCTCCACTTT. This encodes CASQGTANSPLHF. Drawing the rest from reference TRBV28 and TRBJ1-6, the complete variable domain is DVKVTQSSRYLVKRTGEKVFLECVQDMDHENMFWYRQDPGLGLRLIYFSYDVKMKEKGDIPEGYSVSREKKERFSLILESASTNQTSMYLCASQGTANSPLHFGNGTRLTVT.

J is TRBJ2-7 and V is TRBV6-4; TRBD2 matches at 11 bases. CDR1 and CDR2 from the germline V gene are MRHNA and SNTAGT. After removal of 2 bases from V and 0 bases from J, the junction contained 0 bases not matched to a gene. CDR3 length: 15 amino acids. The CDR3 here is CASSDGTSGSYEQYF. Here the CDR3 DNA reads TGTGCCAGCAGTGACGGGACTAGCGGCTCCTACGAGCAGTACTTC.

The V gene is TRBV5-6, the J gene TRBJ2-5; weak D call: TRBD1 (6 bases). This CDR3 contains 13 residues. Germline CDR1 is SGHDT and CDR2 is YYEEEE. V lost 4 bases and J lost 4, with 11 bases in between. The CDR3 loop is CASSPGTPETQYF. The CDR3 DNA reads TGTGCCAGCAGCCCTGGGACACCAGAGACCCAGTACTTC.

CDR3 protein: CASSRDSLYEQYF. CDR3 DNA sequence: TGTGCCAGTAGTAGGGACAGCCTCTACGAGCAGTACTTC. The chain uses TRBV19 and TRBJ2-7; 7 nucleotides align to TRBD1. CDR3 length equals 13 residues. Trimming removed 4 bases from V and 3 bases from J; junction bases left unmatched: 3. The germline CDR1 and CDR2 sequences are LNHDA and SQIVND (reference sequence).